This entry lists 10 T cell receptor beta chains sequenced from one sample in a study of blood T cells in healthy people across ages. The use of a sample-barcoded 5' primer and a J-beta primer mix characterized a second PCR of roughly 6 to 11 cycles. TCRdb redid the calling of the 5' RACE reads with MiXCR, one entry per CDR3 protein. Counted here are nearly 800,000 distinct CDR3 sequences, around three fifths occurring once; the ten biggest clones make up roughly 26%. The specimen was blood. All receptors come from a man in his forties in good health.

This clonotype was observed a handful of times. The V gene is TRBV12-3 or TRBV12-4, the J gene TRBJ1-5; D is uncertain. Trimming cost V 5 bases and J 3 bases, with 11 bases left between them. CDR3 length: 14 amino acids. The CDR3 bases are TGTGCCAGCAGTCCCCCGGGCTCCAATCAGCCCCAGCATTTT. This encodes CASSPPGSNQPQHF.

V is TRBV12-3 or TRBV12-4 and J is TRBJ2-7, with D possibly TRBD1 on 5 matching bases. The CDR3 covers 14 residues. V was clipped by 3 bases and J by 4 bases, with 13 bases between them. The CDR3 protein is CASSFGAPNYEQYF. DNA for the CDR3: TGTGCCAGCAGTTTTGGGGCACCTAATTACGAGCAGTACTTC.

The chain joins TRBV9 to TRBJ1-3; no definite D call. The germline gives CDR1 SGDLS, CDR2 YYNGEE. Between the trimmed V and J ends, which lost 0 bases and 1 base, there was a span of 17 bases. The CDR3 spans 18 residues. The CDR3 sequence is CASSVEMWRQPSGNTIYF. As DNA, the CDR3 is TGTGCCAGCAGCGTAGAAATGTGGCGGCAGCCTTCTGGAAACACCATATATTTT.

This clonotype was detected only a few times. This chain connects TRBV6-2 or TRBV6-3 to TRBJ2-3; the match to TRBD2 covers 10 bases. The CDR3 has 16 residues. After removal of 5 bases from V and 3 bases from J, the junction contained 8 bases not matched to a gene. The germline V gene has CDR1 MNHEY and CDR2 SVGEGT. Here the CDR3 DNA reads TGTGCCAGCAGTCCCCTTCTAGCGGGAGTAACAGATACGCAGTATTTT. Protein product: CASSPLLAGVTDTQYF.

The rearrangement joins TRBV6-5 to TRBJ1-1; perhaps TRBD1 as D (5 bases). V lost 11 bases to trimming and J lost 0 bases, with 16 bases between them. Germline V gives CDR1 MNHEY, CDR2 SVGAGI. CDR3 size: 14 residues. The CDR3 reads CAAGRGGMNTEAFF. The CDR3 bases are TGTGCCGCTGGCCGGGGCGGGATGAACACTGAAGCTTTCTTT.

In this sample, this clonotype turned up many times. The chain uses TRBV15 and TRBJ2-7; D is undetermined. From germline, CDR1 is LNHNV and CDR2 YYDKDF (reference sequence). Trimming took 0 bases from V and 5 from J, leaving 2 bases between them. The CDR3 contains 11 residues. CDR3 loop: CATSRDDEQYF. The CDR3 bases are TGTGCCACCAGCAGAGATGACGAGCAGTACTTC.

This chain links TRBV5-1 with TRBJ2-1; 9 bases line up with TRBD1. CDR3 size: 17 residues. CDR1 and CDR2 (germline): SGHRS, YFSETQ. With V trimmed by 0 bases and J by 8 bases, 12 bases remained unmatched. CDR3: CASSLGLRDRVRYEQFF. CDR3 sequence (DNA): TGCGCCAGCAGCTTGGGGCTGCGGGACAGGGTTCGCTATGAGCAGTTCTTC.

V gene TRBV20-1 combines with J gene TRBJ1-2; D call uncertain. Between the trimmed V and J ends, which lost 5 bases and 3 bases, there was a span of 7 bases. The CDR3 extends over 11 amino acids. The V gene's germline CDR1 is DFQATT and CDR2 SNEGSKA (reference sequence). The CDR3: CSAHSDYGYTF. In DNA form, the CDR3 reads TGCAGTGCTCATAGTGACTATGGCTACACCTTC.

This clonotype showed up just a few times. The chain carries TRBV29-1 and TRBJ2-1; D not certain. V was cut by 2 bases and J by 4 bases, with 6 bases left in between. Germline CDR1 SQVTM, CDR2 ANQGSEA. The CDR3 has 12 residues. This chain's CDR3 is CSVESEYNEQFF. The CDR3 DNA is TGCAGCGTTGAATCGGAATACAATGAGCAGTTCTTC.

The rearrangement joins TRBV5-1 to TRBJ2-3; a weak D match, TRBD2 (6 bases). Trimming shortened V by 4 bases and J by 2 bases, and 11 bases separated the two germline ends. This CDR3 comprises 14 residues. The germline gives CDR1 SGHRS, CDR2 YFSETQ. The CDR3 is CASSTGTYTDTQYF. The DNA of the CDR3 is TGCGCCAGCAGCACGGGGACTTACACAGATACGCAGTATTTT.